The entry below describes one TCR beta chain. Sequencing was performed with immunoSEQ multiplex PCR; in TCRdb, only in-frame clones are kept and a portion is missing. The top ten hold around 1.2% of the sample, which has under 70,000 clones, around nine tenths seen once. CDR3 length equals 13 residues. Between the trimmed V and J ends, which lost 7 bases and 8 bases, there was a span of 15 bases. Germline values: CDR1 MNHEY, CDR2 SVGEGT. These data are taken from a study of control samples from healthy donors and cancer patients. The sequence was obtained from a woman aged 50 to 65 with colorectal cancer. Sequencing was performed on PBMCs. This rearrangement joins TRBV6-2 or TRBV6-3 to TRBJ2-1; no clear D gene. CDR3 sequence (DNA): TGTGCCAGCACCTACTCTGGCCGGGATGAGCAGTTCTTC. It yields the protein CASTYSGRDEQFF.